Given below is one T cell receptor beta chain in context. The antigen it recognizes is unknown. One base away there is no much larger clone; base qualities are not given. These data originate in a study of T cells in Graves' hyperthyroidism and ophthalmopathy (dated by TCRdb to about 2019). With respect to the entire study: Peripheral blood was sampled at the time of initial diagnosis, prior to any treatment. To identify TCR V-J signatures that set the groups apart, the researchers used a discovery cohort of about a hundred patients, made up of fewer than 50 with Graves' ophthalmopathy and some 58 with stable Graves' hyperthyroidism. After sampling, hyperthyroidism patients received methimazole starting at 30 mg daily, and ophthalmopathy patients received high-dose intravenous methylprednisolone. The roughly 99 discovery patients were divided at random into training and test sets in a 7:3 ratio. In addition, the study compared T-cell repertoires in thyroid tissue and in blood from several Graves' hyperthyroidism patients. An independent validation cohort of around 19 hyperthyroidism patients and about 16 patients who later progressed to ophthalmopathy tested prospective prediction of ophthalmopathy. According to the paper, TCR Vbeta CDR3 sequencing was carried out on some 140 peripheral blood samples, which came from under 50 ophthalmopathy, around 75 hyperthyroidism and roughly 17 progressor patients. Beyond this particular receptor, the publication reports: Sample size was not statistically predetermined, and blinding of investigators to group allocation was not performed. Most expanded thyroid clonotypes (frequency above 0.001) were also detected in blood, suggesting blood repertoires may reflect thyroid immune responses. A 13 V-J signature model separated ophthalmopathy from stable hyperthyroidism, with approximately 86% sensitivity and 81% to 82% specificity in cross-validation and 80%/75% in testing. In validation, the model predicted progression to ophthalmopathy with approximately 69% sensitivity and approximately 72% specificity, a median of 6.5 months before onset.

Graves' hyperthyroidism was defined as stable when no progression to ophthalmopathy occurred over 18 months of follow-up. The hyperthyroidism patients were between 18 and 65 years old and newly diagnosed, with a disease duration of less than 2 months. The study excluded patients with uncontrolled infections, other autoimmune diseases, pregnancy or lactation. Clinical symptoms, serum thyroxine and TRAb, thyroid ultrasound, and orbital computed tomography formed the basis for the diagnoses. PBMCs were isolated from more than 8 ml of fresh peripheral blood by Ficoll-Paque density gradient centrifugation. Total RNA was extracted using Trizol reagent, and RNA quality was assessed on an Agilent 2100 Bioanalyzer. Measured from the cysteine to the phenylalanine, the CDR3 is 15 residues long. The read is trimmed to its CDR3 DNA, 45 bases read in frame from base 1. The V end loses 7 bases and the J end loses 0 bases, and a stretch of 15 bases separates them. From the germline V gene, CDR1 is MRHNA and CDR2 is SNTAGT.

The TCR beta CDR3 regions were amplified from RNA transcripts. For the first round of RT-PCR on the TCR CDR3, the HTBI primer set was used together with the Qiagen OneStep RT-PCR kit. The libraries were constructed in a second round of multiplex PCR and then size-selected and purified. Paired-end sequencing of the libraries was performed with 100 bp reads on an Illumina HiSeq2000. The authors' analysis ran thus. SOAPnuke was used to process the raw data, removing reads that contained adapters or uncalled bases, had a mean Phred below 15, or lacked an exact match to the constant primer or identifier. High-quality paired reads were merged using COPE v1.2.5, and each unique nucleotide sequence was defined as a clonotype. MiTCR v1.1 was used to align clonotypes to the IMGT TRBV, TRBD and TRBJ reference segments. Analysis was restricted to V-J combinations with a frequency above 0.0001, which covered about 99% of repertoires. A TCS score was defined as the ratio of F50 (clonal expansion) to E x V (chaos), with BLOSUM62-based TCRdist applied between CDR3 peptides within each V-J. Welch's t-statistics and random forest reduced around 510 V-J features to 13, which were used in a naive Bayes classifier (R e1071). TCRdb reworked the public reads: Q25 trimming with fastp, MiXCR clone assembly, productive beta chains retained. Entries are consolidated by CDR3 protein sequence, retaining the most common genes and DNA. TCRdb, not the original authors, processed these V and J calls. The sample contains about 300,000 distinct CDR3 sequences, over 15% of them found a single time. Of the sample, approximately 31% falls within the top ten clones.

The sequenced sample consisted of blood. This TCR was recovered from a man aged 25 to 45 with Graves' hyperthyroidism. The chain is encoded by TRBV6-4 joined to TRBJ1-1; the D gene remains uncertain. The sequence in DNA is TGTGCCAGCATGGCCAGGTGGGCCATGAACACTGAAGCTTTCTTT. Its protein product is CASMARWAMNTEAFF.